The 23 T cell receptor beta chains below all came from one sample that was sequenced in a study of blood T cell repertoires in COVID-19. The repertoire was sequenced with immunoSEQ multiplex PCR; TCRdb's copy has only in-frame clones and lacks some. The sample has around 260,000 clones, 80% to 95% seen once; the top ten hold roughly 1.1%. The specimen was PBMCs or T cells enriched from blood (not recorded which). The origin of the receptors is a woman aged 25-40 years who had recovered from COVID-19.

CDR3 sequence reads: CASSLGLAGTGELFF. CDR3 in DNA: TGTGCCAGCAGCTTGGGACTAGCGGGAACCGGGGAGCTGTTTTTT. This chain uses TRBV11-3 with TRBJ2-2; TRBD2 matches at 13 bases. CDR1 and CDR2 from the germline V gene are SGHNT and YENEEA. The V segment lost 3 bases and the J segment 5 bases; nucleotides outside the gene matches: 0. This CDR3 contains 15 residues.

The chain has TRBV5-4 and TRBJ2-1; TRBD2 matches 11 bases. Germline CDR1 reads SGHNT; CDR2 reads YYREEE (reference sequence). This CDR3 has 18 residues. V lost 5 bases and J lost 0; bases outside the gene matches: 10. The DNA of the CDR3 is TGTGCCAGCAGGCCGGGACTAGCGGATTTATTCTCCTACAATGAGCAGTTCTTC. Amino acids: CASRPGLADLFSYNEQFF. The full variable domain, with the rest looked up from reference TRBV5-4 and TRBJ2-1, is ETGVTQSPTHLIKTRGQQVTLRCSSQSGHNTVSWYQQALGQGPQFIFQYYREEENGRGNFPPRFSGLQFPNYSSELNVNALELDDSALYLCASRPGLADLFSYNEQFFGPGTRLTVL.

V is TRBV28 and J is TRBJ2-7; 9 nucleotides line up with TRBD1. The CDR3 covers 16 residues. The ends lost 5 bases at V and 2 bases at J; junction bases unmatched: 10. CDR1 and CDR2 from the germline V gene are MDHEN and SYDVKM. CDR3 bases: TGTGCCAGCAGTCCCCCGCCGGGACAGGGCCCCTACGAGCAGTACTTC. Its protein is CASSPPPGQGPYEQYF.

The CDR3 region has the DNA TGTGCCAGCAGCACCGGGTCACAGGCCTTATCGGCCCAGCATTTT. Translated, it gives CASSTGSQALSAQHF. J is TRBJ1-5 and V is TRBV7-2; tentatively, D is TRBD1 (5 bases). The CDR3 consists of 15 residues. Germline V CDR1 and CDR2: SGHTA, FQGNSA. The V and J ends lost 5 bases and 11 bases respectively, with 22 bases between them.

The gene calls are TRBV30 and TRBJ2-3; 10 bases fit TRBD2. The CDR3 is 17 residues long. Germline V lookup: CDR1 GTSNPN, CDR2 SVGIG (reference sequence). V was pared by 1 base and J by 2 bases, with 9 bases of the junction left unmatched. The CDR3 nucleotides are TGTGCCTGGAGTGGAGGGAGCGGGGGGGACCACACAGATACGCAGTATTTT. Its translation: CAWSGGSGGDHTDTQYF.

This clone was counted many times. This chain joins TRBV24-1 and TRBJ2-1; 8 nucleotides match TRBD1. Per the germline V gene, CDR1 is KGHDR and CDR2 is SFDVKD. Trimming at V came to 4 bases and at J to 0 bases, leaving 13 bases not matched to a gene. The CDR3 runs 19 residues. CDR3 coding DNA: TGTGCCACCAGTGACCCCGGGACAGGAGGAACCAGCTCCTACAATGAGCAGTTCTTC. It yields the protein CATSDPGTGGTSSYNEQFF.

CDR3 DNA sequence: TGTGCCAGCAGCTTACTGTCGCTGGAGCCCAAAAACATTCAGTACTTC. Translated: CASSLLSLEPKNIQYF. The genes are TRBV7-9 and TRBJ2-4, with D unclear. Trimming removed 2 bases at V and 2 bases at J, with 13 bases between. From germline, CDR1 is SEHNR and CDR2 FQNEAQ (reference sequence). The CDR3 totals 16 residues.

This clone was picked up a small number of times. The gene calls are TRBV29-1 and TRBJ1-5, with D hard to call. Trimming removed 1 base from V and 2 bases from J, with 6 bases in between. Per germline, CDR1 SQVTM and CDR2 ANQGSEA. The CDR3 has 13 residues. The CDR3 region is CSVEGPGNQPQHF. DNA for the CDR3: TGCAGCGTTGAAGGCCCGGGCAATCAGCCCCAGCATTTT.

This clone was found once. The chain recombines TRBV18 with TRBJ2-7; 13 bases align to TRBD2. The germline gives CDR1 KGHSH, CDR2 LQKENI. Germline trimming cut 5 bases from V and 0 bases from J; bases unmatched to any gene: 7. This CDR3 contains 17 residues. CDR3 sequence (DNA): TGTGCCAGCTCAGCGGGACTAGCGGGAAAAAGCTCCTACGAGCAGTACTTC. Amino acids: CASSAGLAGKSSYEQYF.

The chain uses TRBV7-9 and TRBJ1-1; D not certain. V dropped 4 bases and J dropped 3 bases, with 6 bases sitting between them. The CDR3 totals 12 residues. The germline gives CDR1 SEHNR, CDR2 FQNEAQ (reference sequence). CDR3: CASSSEHTEAFF. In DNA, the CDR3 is TGTGCCAGCAGCTCCGAGCACACTGAAGCTTTCTTT.

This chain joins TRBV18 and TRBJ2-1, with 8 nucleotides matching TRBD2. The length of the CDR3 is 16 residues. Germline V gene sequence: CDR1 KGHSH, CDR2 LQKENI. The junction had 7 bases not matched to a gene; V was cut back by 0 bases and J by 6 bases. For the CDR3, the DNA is TGTGCCAGCTCACCACCTTTAGCGGGATGGGGCAATGAGCAGTTCTTC. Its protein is CASSPPLAGWGNEQFF.

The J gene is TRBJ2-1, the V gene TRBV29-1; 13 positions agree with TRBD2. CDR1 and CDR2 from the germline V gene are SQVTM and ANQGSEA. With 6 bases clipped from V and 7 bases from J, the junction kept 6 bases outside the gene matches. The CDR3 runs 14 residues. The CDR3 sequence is CSVQLAGGGNEQFF. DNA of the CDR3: TGCAGCGTCCAACTAGCGGGAGGGGGGAATGAGCAGTTCTTC.

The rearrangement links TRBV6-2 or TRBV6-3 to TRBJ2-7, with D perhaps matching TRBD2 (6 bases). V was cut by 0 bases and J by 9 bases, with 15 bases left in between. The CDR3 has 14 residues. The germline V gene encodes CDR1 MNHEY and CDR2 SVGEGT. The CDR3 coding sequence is TGTGCCAGCAGTTACTCGGGACTTCAAGGATGGCAGTACTTC. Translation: CASSYSGLQGWQYF.

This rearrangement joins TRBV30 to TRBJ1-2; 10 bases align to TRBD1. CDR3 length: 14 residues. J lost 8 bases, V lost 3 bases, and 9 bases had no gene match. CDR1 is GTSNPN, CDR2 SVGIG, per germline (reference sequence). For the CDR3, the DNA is TGTGCCTGGAGCACTTCCGGGACAGGGGACGGCTACACCTTC. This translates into CAWSTSGTGDGYTF.

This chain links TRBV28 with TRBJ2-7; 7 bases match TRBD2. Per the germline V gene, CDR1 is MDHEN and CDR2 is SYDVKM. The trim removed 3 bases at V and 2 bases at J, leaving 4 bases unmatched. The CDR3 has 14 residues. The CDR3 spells CASSFRGDAYEQYF. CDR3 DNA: TGTGCCAGCAGTTTTCGGGGGGACGCCTACGAGCAGTACTTC.

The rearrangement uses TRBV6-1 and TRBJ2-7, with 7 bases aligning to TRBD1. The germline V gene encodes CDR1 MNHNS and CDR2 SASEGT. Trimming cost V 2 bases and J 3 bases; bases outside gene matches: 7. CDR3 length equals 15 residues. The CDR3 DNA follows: TGTGCCAGCAGTGAACAGCAGGGGGTATACTACGAGCAGTACTTC. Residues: CASSEQQGVYYEQYF.

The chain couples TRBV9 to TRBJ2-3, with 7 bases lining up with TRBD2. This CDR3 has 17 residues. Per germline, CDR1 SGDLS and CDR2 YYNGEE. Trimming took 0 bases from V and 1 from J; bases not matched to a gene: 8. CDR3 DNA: TGTGCCAGCAGCGTAGAAGCGACTAGCCTTGGCACAGATACGCAGTATTTT. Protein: CASSVEATSLGTDTQYF.

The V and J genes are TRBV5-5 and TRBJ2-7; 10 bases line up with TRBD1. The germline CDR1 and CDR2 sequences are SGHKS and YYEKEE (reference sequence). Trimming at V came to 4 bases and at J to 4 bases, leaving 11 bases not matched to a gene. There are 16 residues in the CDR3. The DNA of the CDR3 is TGTGCCAGCAGCGGCCTGACAGGGGGCTATTCTTACGAGCAGTACTTC. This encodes CASSGLTGGYSYEQYF.

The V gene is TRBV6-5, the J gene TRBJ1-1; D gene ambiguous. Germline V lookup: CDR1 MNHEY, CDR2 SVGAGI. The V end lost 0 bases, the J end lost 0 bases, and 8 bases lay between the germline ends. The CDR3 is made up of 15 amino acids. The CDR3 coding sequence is TGTGCCAGCAGTTACTCTGGCAATCTGAACACTGAAGCTTTCTTT. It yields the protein CASSYSGNLNTEAFF.

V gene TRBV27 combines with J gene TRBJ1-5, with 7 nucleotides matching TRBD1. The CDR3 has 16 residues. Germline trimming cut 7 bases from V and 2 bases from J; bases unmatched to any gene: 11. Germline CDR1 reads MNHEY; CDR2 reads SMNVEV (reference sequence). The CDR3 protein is CASKRNTGVRNQPQHF. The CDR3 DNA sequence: TGTGCCAGCAAAAGGAACACAGGGGTGCGCAATCAGCCCCAGCATTTT.

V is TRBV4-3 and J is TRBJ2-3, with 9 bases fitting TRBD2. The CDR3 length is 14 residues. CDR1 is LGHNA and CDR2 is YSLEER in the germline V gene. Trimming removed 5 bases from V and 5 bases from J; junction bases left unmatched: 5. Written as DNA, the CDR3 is TGCGCCAGCAGCAGCGGGGGGTCGGGAGATACGCAGTATTTT. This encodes CASSSGGSGDTQYF.

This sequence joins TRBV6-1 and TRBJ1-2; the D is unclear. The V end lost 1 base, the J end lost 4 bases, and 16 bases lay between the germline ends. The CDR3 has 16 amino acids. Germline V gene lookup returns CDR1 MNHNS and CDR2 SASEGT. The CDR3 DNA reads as TGTGCCAGCAGTGAAGGCCTGACACGCGCTGGCTATGGCTACACCTTC. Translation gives CASSEGLTRAGYGYTF.

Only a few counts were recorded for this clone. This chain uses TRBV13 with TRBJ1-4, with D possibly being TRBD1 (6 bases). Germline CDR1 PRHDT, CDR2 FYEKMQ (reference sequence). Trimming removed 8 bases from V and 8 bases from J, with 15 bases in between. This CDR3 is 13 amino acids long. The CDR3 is CASGRTGWEKLFF. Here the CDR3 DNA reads TGTGCCAGCGGCAGAACAGGGTGGGAAAAACTGTTTTTT.